The T cell receptor beta chain described here comes from a study of blood T cell repertoires in COVID-19. Study-wide background: Sites in the United States, Italy and Spain provided acute and convalescent COVID-19 samples. Sample material is recorded as cDNA or gDNA derived from T cells, B-cell-depleted T cells, or PBMCs.

TCRdb's table, derived via immunoSEQ multiplex PCR, lists solely in-frame clones and lacks some. The data contain some 460,000 clones, roughly 87% of them singletons. Germline V gives CDR1 SGHRS, CDR2 YFSETQ. V lost 2 bases, J lost 4 bases, and 14 bases stayed unmatched. This CDR3 region has 19 residues. This TCR derives from a woman younger than 30 with acute COVID-19. The sample taken for sequencing was PBMCs or T cells enriched from blood (not recorded which). This sequence joins TRBV5-1 and TRBJ2-3, with 12 bases lining up with TRBD2. The CDR3 is CASSLSTSGSQGSADTQYF. For the CDR3, the DNA is TGCGCCAGCAGCTTATCGACTAGCGGGAGCCAAGGTTCTGCAGATACGCAGTATTTT.